This is a list of T cell receptor beta chains from one sample in a study of tumor-infiltrating lymphocytes in primary liver carcinoma. TCRdb ran MiXCR on the multiplex PCR reads and lists one entry per CDR3 protein. The sample consists of more than 150,000 distinct CDR3 sequences, 50% to 75% of them appearing once. The sample comprised peripheral blood. These receptors all stem from a man aged 35-49 years with primary liver carcinoma and hepatitis B virus infection. The CDR3 runs from the conserved cysteine through the conserved F or W. D genes are given only for firm matches. Expanded clones are given a class, and other clones once, few, many or no size at all.

D,V,J,size,CDR3,DNA
NA,TRBV6-6,TRBJ2-7,NA,CDSSYLGLPRDEQYF,TGTGACAGCAGTTACTTGGGACTCCCTCGGGACGAGCAGTACTTC
NA,TRBV6-2/TRBV6-3,TRBJ2-7,few,CASSYFEGRNYEQYF,TGTGCCAGCAGTTACTTCGAAGGGCGGAACTACGAGCAGTACTTC
NA,TRBV4-2,TRBJ2-7,many,CASSQDTLYEQYF,TGTGCCAGCAGCCAAGATACCCTCTACGAGCAGTACTTC
TRBD2,TRBV5-1,TRBJ2-5,NA,CASNLETGGGTQYF,TGCGCCAGCAACCTGGAGACGGGAGGGGGGACCCAGTACTTC
NA,TRBV29-1,TRBJ1-1,NA,CSVTQGGNTEALF,TGCAGCGTGACACAGGGTGGAAACACTGAAGCTCTCTTT
NA,TRBV11-2,TRBJ2-2,many,CASSSDPRDGELFF,TGTGCCAGCAGCTCAGACCCGCGAGACGGGGAGCTGTTTTTT
NA,TRBV11-2,TRBJ2-3,NA,CASSLHMRGGTQYF,TGTGCCAGCAGCTTACACATGCGGGGTGGGACGCAGTATTTT
TRBD2,TRBV4-1,TRBJ2-3,few,CASSRALAGAVDTQYF,TGCGCCAGCAGCCGAGCGCTAGCGGGAGCGGTGGATACGCAGTATTTT
TRBD1,TRBV7-9,TRBJ1-2,NA,CASSLSQGAIGYGYTF,TGTGCCAGCAGTCTAAGCCAGGGGGCCATCGGGTATGGCTACACCTTC
NA,TRBV4-1,TRBJ2-1,many,CASSQDGQVSYNEQFF,TGCGCCAGCAGCCAAGATGGTCAGGTTTCCTACAATGAGCAGTTCTTC
TRBD1,TRBV29-1,TRBJ1-1,few,CSGDRGSNTEAFF,TGCAGCGGGGACAGGGGTTCTAACACTGAAGCTTTCTTT
NA,TRBV14,TRBJ1-2,NA,CASNQTNYGCTF,TGTGCCAGCAACCAAACTAACTATGGCTGCACCTTC
TRBD1,TRBV6-5,TRBJ2-5,few,CASSRTGKEETQYF,TGTGCCAGCAGCCGGACAGGGAAAGAGGAGACCCAGTACTTC
TRBD1,TRBV11-3,TRBJ2-1,few,CASSLSSLRTGDHNKQFF,TGTGCCAGCAGCTTAAGTTCGCTCCGGACAGGGGATCACAATAAGCAGTTCTTC
TRBD2,TRBV29-1,TRBJ2-5,few,CSVSPSGRNQETQYF,TGCAGCGTATCACCTAGCGGGAGAAATCAGGAGACCCAGTACTTC
NA,TRBV6-6,TRBJ2-7,NA,CAFKTGTDEQYF,TGTGCCTTCAAGACGGGGACGGACGAGCAGTACTTC
NA,TRBV6-5,TRBJ2-2,few,CASSFSSGELFF,TGTGCCAGCAGTTTTAGTTCCGGGGAGCTGTTTTTT
TRBD2,TRBV28,TRBJ2-7,NA,CASSSGQLAGVEQYF,TGTGCCAGCAGTTCGGGACAACTAGCGGGAGTCGAGCAGTACTTC
NA,TRBV21-1,TRBJ2-7,NA,CASRDEGALASSYEQYF,TGTGCCAGCAGGGACGAGGGGGCCCTAGCCTCCTCCTACGAGCAGTACTTC
TRBD1,TRBV29-1,TRBJ2-1,NA,CSVLGQPQGAYNEQFF,TGCAGCGTTTTAGGACAGCCCCAGGGGGCTTACAATGAGCAGTTCTTC
NA,TRBV7-9,TRBJ2-7,NA,CASSHRRQHYEQYF,TGTGCCAGCAGCCATAGGCGGCAGCACTACGAGCAGTACTTC
NA,TRBV5-5,TRBJ1-1,few,CASSLAGFGWNTEAFF,TGTGCCAGCAGCTTGGCAGGGTTCGGATGGAACACTGAAGCTTTCTTT
TRBD1,TRBV11-2,TRBJ2-7,NA,CTSSLGRDRDPYEQYF,TGTACCAGCAGCTTGGGCCGGGACAGGGACCCCTATGAGCAGTACTTC
TRBD2,TRBV10-3,TRBJ2-3,few,CAITPRASEGLAGGPNTQYF,TGTGCCATCACCCCCAGGGCCTCTGAGGGACTAGCGGGAGGCCCTAATACGCAGTATTTT
TRBD2,TRBV11-1,TRBJ2-3,NA,CTSSKGLAVRTDTQYF,TGTACCAGCAGTAAGGGACTAGCGGTTAGAACAGATACGCAGTATTTT
NA,TRBV6-1,TRBJ2-7,NA,CARSEAALHEQYF,TGTGCCAGGAGTGAAGCTGCACTACACGAGCAGTACTTC
NA,TRBV11-2,TRBJ1-1,many,CASSLEGARFTEAFF,TGTGCCAGCAGCTTAGAGGGGGCGCGTTTCACTGAAGCTTTCTTT
NA,TRBV11-2,TRBJ1-3,NA,CDGSLRFGNTIYF,TGTGACGGCAGCTTACGGTTCGGAAACACCATATATTTT
NA,TRBV4-1,TRBJ1-2,once,CANSQGALSGALRGYTF,TGCGCCAACAGCCAAGGGGCTTTATCGGGGGCTCTGCGTGGCTATACCTTC
NA,TRBV12-3/TRBV12-4,TRBJ2-7,NA,CASKRQGTIGTAQYF,TGTGCCAGCAAAAGACAGGGCACTATCGGGACTGCGCAGTACTTC
NA,TRBV6-1,TRBJ2-2,few,CASSQAGTGELFF,TGTGCCAGCAGTCAGGCGGGCACCGGGGAGCTGTTTTTT
NA,TRBV11-2,TRBJ1-1,few,CASRGFGGQSLDTEAFF,TGTGCCAGCAGGGGATTCGGCGGACAGAGCTTGGACACTGAAGCTTTCTTT
TRBD1,TRBV11-2,TRBJ1-2,many,CASSFRTGLNGYTF,TGTGCCAGCAGCTTCCGGACAGGGTTAAATGGCTACACCTTC
NA,TRBV11-2,TRBJ2-7,once,CASGAGGGQSSYEQYF,TGTGCCAGTGGTGCAGGCGGTGGACAGTCCTCCTACGAGCAGTACTTC
NA,TRBV5-1,TRBJ1-2,once,CASSLEATDYGYTF,TGCGCCAGCAGCTTGGAGGCCACTGACTATGGCTACACCTTC
TRBD1,TRBV11-2,TRBJ1-1,few,CASSLTGGAEAFF,TGTGCCAGCAGTTTGACAGGGGGCGCTGAAGCTTTCTTT
TRBD1,TRBV29-1,TRBJ2-1,NA,CGVVDRDEQFF,TGCGGCGTTGTAGACAGGGATGAGCAGTTCTTC
TRBD1,TRBV12-3/TRBV12-4,TRBJ2-7,NA,CASSSYVGQGSYEQYF,TGTGCCAGCAGTTCCTATGTGGGACAGGGTTCCTACGAGCAGTACTTC
NA,TRBV11-1,TRBJ2-7,many,CASSVVGKQYF,TGTGCCAGCAGCGTGGTGGGGAAGCAGTACTTC
TRBD2,TRBV10-3,TRBJ2-3,NA,CAIRTSSTPIDTQYF,TGTGCCATCAGGACTAGCTCCACACCCATAGATACGCAGTATTTT
NA,TRBV6-1,TRBJ2-2,NA,CASKQPNAGELLF,TGTGCCAGCAAACAACCGAACGCCGGGGAGCTGCTTTTT
NA,TRBV11-2,TRBJ2-5,NA,CASSTGLGETQYF,TGTGCCAGCAGCACCGGTTTAGGGGAGACCCAGTACTTC
TRBD2,TRBV4-1,TRBJ2-2,few,CASSQEILTSGSGELFF,TGCGCCAGCAGCCAAGAGATTTTAACTAGCGGAAGCGGGGAGCTGTTTTTT
NA,TRBV4-1,TRBJ2-7,NA,CASSQEKAGHGWYEQYF,TGCGCCAGCAGCCAAGAAAAGGCGGGACACGGTTGGTACGAGCAGTACTTC
NA,TRBV4-2,TRBJ2-7,NA,CASSQDRNEQYF,TGTGCCAGCAGCCAAGATCGGAACGAGCAGTACTTC
NA,TRBV10-2,TRBJ2-1,NA,CASSVGPGWQFF,TGCGCCAGCAGTGTAGGCCCGGGGTGGCAGTTCTTC
TRBD1,TRBV29-1,TRBJ2-5,many,CSGTGGIETQYF,TGCAGCGGTACAGGGGGGATAGAGACCCAGTACTTC
NA,TRBV12-3/TRBV12-4,TRBJ2-2,NA,CASSLGGDTGELFF,TGTGCCAGCAGTTTAGGGGGGGACACCGGGGAGCTGTTTTTT
TRBD1,TRBV4-1,TRBJ2-5,NA,CTSSWPGGETQYF,TGCACCAGCAGCTGGCCAGGGGGTGAGACCCAGTACTTC
NA,TRBV11-2,TRBJ2-7,NA,CANSLGPLPYEQYF,TGTGCCAACAGCTTAGGACCACTCCCTTACGAGCAGTACTTC
NA,TRBV11-2,TRBJ2-2,many,CASTIGAGYNGGELFF,TGTGCCAGCACCATTGGGGCGGGGTATAATGGCGGGGAGCTGTTTTTT
TRBD1,TRBV12-3/TRBV12-4,TRBJ2-7,NA,CASSLNRGIYEQYF,TGTGCCAGCAGCCTAAACAGGGGCATCTACGAGCAGTACTTC
NA,TRBV11-2,TRBJ2-1,NA,CASNLVVGSVFNEQFF,TGTGCTAGCAACTTAGTTGTCGGGAGTGTTTTCAATGAGCAGTTCTTC
TRBD1,TRBV11-1,TRBJ2-2,NA,CPSRAGGLNTGELFF,TGTCCCAGCAGGGCAGGGGGCCTGAACACCGGGGAGCTGTTTTTT
TRBD1,TRBV5-4,TRBJ1-4,NA,CASSLGDRGREKLFF,TGTGCCAGCAGCTTGGGGGACAGGGGCAGAGAAAAACTGTTTTTT